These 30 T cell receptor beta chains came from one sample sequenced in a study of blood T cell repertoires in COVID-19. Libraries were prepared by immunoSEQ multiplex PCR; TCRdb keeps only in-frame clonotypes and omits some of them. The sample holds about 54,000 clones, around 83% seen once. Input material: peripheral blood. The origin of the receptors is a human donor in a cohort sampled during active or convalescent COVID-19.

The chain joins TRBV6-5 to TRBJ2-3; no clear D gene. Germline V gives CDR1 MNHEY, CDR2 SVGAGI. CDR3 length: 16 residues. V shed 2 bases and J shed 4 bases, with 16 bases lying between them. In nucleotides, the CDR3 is TGTGCCAGCAGTTACGGGTCTAGTGTGGTTCCAGATACGCAGTATTTT. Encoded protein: CASSYGSSVVPDTQYF.

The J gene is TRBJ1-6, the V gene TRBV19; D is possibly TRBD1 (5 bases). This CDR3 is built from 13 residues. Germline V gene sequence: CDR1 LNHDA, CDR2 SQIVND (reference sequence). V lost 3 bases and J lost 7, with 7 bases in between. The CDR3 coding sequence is TGTGCCAGTAGTATCAAGGGGAATTCACCCCTCCACTTT. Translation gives CASSIKGNSPLHF.

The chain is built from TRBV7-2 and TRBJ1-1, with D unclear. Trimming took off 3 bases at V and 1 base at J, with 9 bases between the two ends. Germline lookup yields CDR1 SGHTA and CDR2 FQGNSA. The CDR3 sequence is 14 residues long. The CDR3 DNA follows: TGTGCCAGCAGCTTCCGGGAGCCGAACACTGAAGCTTTCTTT. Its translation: CASSFREPNTEAFF.

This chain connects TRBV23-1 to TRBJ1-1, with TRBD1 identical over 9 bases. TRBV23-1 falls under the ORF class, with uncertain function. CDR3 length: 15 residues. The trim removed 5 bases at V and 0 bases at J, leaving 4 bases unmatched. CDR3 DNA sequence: TGCGCCAGCAGTGGGACAGGGCCGATGAACACTGAAGCTTTCTTT. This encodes CASSGTGPMNTEAFF.

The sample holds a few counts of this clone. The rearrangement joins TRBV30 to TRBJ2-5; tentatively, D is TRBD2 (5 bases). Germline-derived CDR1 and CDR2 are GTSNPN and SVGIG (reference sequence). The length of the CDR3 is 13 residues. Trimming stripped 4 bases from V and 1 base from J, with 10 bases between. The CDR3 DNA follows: TGTGCCTGGAATGGACTCTCCCAAGAGACCCAGTACTTC. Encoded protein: CAWNGLSQETQYF.

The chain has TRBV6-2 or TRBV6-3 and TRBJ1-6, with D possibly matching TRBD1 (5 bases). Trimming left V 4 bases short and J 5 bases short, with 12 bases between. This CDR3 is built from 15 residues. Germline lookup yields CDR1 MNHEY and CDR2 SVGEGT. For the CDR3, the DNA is TGTGCCAGCAGTTGGACATATTGGGATAATTCACCCCTCCACTTT. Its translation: CASSWTYWDNSPLHF.

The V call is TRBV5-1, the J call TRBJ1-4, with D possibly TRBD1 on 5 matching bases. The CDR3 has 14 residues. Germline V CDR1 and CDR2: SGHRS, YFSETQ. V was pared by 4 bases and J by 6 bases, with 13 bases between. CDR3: CASSAGPMDEKLFF. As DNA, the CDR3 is TGCGCCAGCAGCGCGGGACCGATGGATGAAAAACTGTTTTTT.

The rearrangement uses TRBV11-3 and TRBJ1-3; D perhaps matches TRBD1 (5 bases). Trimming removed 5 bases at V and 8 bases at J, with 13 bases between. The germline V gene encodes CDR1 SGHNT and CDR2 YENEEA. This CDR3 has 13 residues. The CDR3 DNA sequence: TGTGCCAGCAGCCCCCAGGGTGCGGACACCATATATTTT. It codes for CASSPQGADTIYF.

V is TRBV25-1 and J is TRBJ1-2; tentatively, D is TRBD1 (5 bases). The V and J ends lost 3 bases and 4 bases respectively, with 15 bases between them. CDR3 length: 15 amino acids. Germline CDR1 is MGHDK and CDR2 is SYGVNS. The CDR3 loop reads CASSESGGRVYGYTF. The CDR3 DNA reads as TGTGCCAGCAGTGAGAGCGGGGGTAGGGTCTATGGCTACACCTTC.

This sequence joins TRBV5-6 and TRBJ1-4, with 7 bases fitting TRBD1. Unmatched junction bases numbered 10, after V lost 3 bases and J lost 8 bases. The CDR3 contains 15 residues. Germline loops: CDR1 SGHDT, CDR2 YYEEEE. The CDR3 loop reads CASSSTRGNGEKLFF. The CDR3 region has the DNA TGTGCCAGCAGCTCTACCAGGGGGAATGGAGAAAAACTGTTTTTT.

For the CDR3, the DNA is TGTGCCAGCAGTGGGCGGGGGAGCTCCTACAATGAGCAGTTCTTC. Its translation is CASSGRGSSYNEQFF. The chain joins TRBV2 to TRBJ2-1; 7 bases agree with TRBD2. The germline CDR1 and CDR2 sequences are SNHLY and FYNNEI. The CDR3 length is 15 residues. The J segment lost 0 bases and the V segment lost 4 bases, leaving 3 bases of the junction unmatched.

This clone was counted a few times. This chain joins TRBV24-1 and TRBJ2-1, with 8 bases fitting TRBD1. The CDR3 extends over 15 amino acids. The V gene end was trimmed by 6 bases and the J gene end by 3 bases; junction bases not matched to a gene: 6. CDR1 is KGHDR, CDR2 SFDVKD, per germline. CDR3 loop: CATSNTGTGYNEQFF. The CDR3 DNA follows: TGTGCCACCAGTAATACCGGGACAGGCTACAATGAGCAGTTCTTC.

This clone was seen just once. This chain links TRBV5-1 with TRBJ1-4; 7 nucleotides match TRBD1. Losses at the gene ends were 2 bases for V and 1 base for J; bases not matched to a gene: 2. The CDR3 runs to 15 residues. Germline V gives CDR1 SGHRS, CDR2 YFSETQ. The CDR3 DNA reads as TGCGCCAGCAGCTTTACAGGGGAAACTAATGAAAAACTGTTTTTT. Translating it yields CASSFTGETNEKLFF.

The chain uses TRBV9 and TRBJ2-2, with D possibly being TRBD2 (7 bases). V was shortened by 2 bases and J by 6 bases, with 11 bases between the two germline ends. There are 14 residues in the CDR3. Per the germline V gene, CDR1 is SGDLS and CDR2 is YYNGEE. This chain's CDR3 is CASSVGGLAGELFF. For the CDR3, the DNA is TGTGCCAGCAGCGTGGGGGGGCTGGCCGGGGAGCTGTTTTTT.

The CDR3 spells CASSTGLLAFF. CDR3 bases: TGTGCCAGCAGTACGGGACTTCTTGCTTTCTTT. The V gene is TRBV7-9, the J gene TRBJ1-1; D may be TRBD1 (5 bases). There are 11 residues in the CDR3. Trimming took 6 bases from V and 11 from J, leaving 13 bases between them. Germline V gives CDR1 SEHNR, CDR2 FQNEAQ (reference sequence). Together with reference TRBV7-9 and TRBJ1-1, the CDR3 gives the full variable domain: DTGVSQNPRHKITKRGQNVTFRCDPISEHNRLYWYRQTLGQGPEFLTYFQNEAQLEKSRLLSDRFSAERPKGSFSTLEIQRTEQGDSAMYLCASSTGLLAFFGQGTRLTVV.

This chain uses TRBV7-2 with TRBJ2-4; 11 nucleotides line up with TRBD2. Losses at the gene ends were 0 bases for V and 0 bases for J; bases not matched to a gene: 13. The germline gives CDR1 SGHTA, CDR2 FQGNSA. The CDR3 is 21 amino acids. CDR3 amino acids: CASSLAPDPSGGRVAKNIQYF. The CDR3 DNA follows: TGTGCCAGCAGCTTAGCGCCTGATCCTAGCGGGGGGCGAGTAGCCAAAAACATTCAGTACTTC.

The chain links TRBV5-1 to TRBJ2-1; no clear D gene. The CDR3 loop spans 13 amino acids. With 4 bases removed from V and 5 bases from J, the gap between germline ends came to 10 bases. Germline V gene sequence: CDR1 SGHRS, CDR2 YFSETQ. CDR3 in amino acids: CASSVTRDNEQFF. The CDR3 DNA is TGCGCCAGCAGCGTGACTCGCGACAATGAGCAGTTCTTC.

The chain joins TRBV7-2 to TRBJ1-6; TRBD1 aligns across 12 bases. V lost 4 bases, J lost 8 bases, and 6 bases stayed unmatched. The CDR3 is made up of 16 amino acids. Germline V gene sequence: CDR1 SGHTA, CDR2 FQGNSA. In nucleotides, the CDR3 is TGTGCCAGCAGCTCGAGGGACAGGGGGCATGATTCACCCCTCCACTTT. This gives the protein CASSSRDRGHDSPLHF.

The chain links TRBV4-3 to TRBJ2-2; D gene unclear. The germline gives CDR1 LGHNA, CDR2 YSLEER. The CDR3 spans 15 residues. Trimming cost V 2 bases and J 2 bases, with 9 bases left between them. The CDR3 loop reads CASSQMVTNTGELFF. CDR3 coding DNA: TGCGCCAGCAGCCAAATGGTAACAAACACCGGGGAGCTGTTTTTT.

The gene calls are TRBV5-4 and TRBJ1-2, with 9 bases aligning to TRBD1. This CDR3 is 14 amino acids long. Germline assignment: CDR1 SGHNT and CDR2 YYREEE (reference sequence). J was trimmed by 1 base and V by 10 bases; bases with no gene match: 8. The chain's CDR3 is CAYEGDRVNYGYTF. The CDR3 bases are TGTGCCTACGAGGGGGACAGGGTTAACTATGGCTACACCTTC. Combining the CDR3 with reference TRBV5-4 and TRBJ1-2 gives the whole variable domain ETGVTQSPTHLIKTRGQQVTLRCSSQSGHNTVSWYQQALGQGPQFIFQYYREEENGRGNFPPRFSGLQFPNYSSELNVNALELDDSALYLCAYEGDRVNYGYTFGSGTRLTVV.

The CDR3 loop is CASSGGQNTEAFF. The CDR3 region has the DNA TGTGCCAGCAGTGGTGGACAGAACACTGAAGCTTTCTTT. This chain connects TRBV7-2 to TRBJ1-1, with a possible D match to TRBD1 (5 bases). Germline assignment: CDR1 SGHTA and CDR2 FQGNSA. V lost 6 bases, J lost 1 base, and 9 bases lay in between. The CDR3 covers 13 residues.

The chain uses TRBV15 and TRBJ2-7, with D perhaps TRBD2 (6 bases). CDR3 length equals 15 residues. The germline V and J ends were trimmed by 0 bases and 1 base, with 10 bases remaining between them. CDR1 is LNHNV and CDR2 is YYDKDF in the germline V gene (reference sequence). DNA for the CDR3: TGTGCCACCAGCAGAGATACCGGGGGTTCCTACGAGCAGTACTTC. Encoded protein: CATSRDTGGSYEQYF.

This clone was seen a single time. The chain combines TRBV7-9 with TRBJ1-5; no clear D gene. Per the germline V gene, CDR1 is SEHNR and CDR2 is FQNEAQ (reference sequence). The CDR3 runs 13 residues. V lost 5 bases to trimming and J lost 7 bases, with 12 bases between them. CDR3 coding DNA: TGTGCCAGCAGCGGGCGGGAGTCCCAGCCCCAGCATTTT. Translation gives CASSGRESQPQHF.

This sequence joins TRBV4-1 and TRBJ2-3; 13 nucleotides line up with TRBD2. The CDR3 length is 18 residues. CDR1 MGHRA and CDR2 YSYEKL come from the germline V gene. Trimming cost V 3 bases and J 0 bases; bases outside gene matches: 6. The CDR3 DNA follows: TGCGCCAGCAGCCATGCTCCGGGACTAGCGGGGAGCACAGATACGCAGTATTTT. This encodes CASSHAPGLAGSTDTQYF.

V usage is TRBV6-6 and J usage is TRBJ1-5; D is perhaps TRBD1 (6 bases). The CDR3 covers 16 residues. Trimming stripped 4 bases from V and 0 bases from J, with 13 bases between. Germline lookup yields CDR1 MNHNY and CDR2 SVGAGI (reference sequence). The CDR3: CASSSYRENSNQPQHF. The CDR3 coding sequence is TGTGCCAGCAGTTCATACAGGGAGAATAGCAATCAGCCCCAGCATTTT.

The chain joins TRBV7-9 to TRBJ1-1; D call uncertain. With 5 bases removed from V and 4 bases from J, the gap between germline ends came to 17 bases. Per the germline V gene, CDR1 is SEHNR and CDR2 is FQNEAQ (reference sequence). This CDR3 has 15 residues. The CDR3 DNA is TGTGCCAGCAGCCTTACCGAAGCGGCGGGCACTGAAGCTTTCTTT. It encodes CASSLTEAAGTEAFF.

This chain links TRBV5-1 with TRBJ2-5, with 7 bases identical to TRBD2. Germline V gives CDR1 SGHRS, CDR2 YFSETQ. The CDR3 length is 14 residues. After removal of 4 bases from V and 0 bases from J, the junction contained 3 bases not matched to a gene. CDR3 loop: CASSPGTNQETQYF. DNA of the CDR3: TGCGCCAGCAGCCCGGGGACTAACCAAGAGACCCAGTACTTC.

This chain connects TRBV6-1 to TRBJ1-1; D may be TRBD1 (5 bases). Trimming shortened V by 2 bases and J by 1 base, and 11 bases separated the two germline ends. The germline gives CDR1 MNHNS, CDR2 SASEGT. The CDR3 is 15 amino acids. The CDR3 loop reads CASSEWSQGNTEAFF. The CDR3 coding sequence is TGTGCCAGCAGTGAATGGAGTCAGGGGAACACTGAAGCTTTCTTT.

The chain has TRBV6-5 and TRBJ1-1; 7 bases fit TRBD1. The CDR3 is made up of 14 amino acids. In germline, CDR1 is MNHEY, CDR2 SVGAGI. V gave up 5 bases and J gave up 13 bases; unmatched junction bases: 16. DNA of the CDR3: TGTGCCAGCAGTAATCGGGACAGCCTCTCGTATGGTTTCTTT. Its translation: CASSNRDSLSYGFF.

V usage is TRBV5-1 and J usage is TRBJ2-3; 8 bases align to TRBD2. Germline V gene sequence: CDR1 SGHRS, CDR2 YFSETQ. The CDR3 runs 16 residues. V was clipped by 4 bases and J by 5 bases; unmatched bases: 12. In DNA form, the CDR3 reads TGCGCCAGCAGCACAAGGGGTAGCGGGGTTGGAGATACGCAGTATTTT. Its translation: CASSTRGSGVGDTQYF.